Each of the 26 T cell receptor beta chains below was sequenced from the same sample in a study of blood T cell repertoires in COVID-19. Using immunoSEQ multiplex PCR, the repertoire was profiled, and TCRdb retains in-frame clones only, with some absent. The repertoire includes 250,000 or so clones, about 83% of them detected once, and roughly 5% sits in the top ten. The sequenced sample was peripheral blood. Receptors were obtained from a human donor in a cohort sampled during active COVID-19.

This sequence joins TRBV6-1 and TRBJ2-7; the D is unclear. Germline V gene data show CDR1 as MNHNS and CDR2 as SASEGT. V shed 0 bases and J shed 3 bases, with 3 bases lying between them. The CDR3 totals 12 residues. CDR3 bases: TGTGCCAGCAGTGAAGCCGGCTACGAGCAGTACTTC. Encoded protein: CASSEAGYEQYF.

The rearrangement uses TRBV6-1 and TRBJ1-1; D remains ambiguous. Germline values: CDR1 MNHNS, CDR2 SASEGT. The V gene lost 1 base and the J gene lost 7 bases, with 13 bases spanning the gap. This CDR3 has 14 amino acids. The CDR3 DNA follows: TGTGCCAGCAGTGAAGTCGTATCCCGCGGTGAAGCTTTCTTT. As protein: CASSEVVSRGEAFF.

The rearrangement joins TRBV7-2 to TRBJ2-7, with D possibly matching TRBD2 (7 bases). With 5 bases removed from V and 5 bases from J, the gap between germline ends came to 16 bases. The CDR3 is made up of 14 amino acids. Germline V gives CDR1 SGHTA, CDR2 FQGNSA. CDR3 nucleotide sequence: TGTGCCAGCAGCAGAGCGGAGGGGGGGGACGAGCAGTACTTC. Residues: CASSRAEGGDEQYF.

Only a few counts were recorded for this clone. This chain links TRBV9 with TRBJ1-5; no clear D. The CDR3 covers 13 residues. With 1 base removed from V and 4 bases from J, the gap between germline ends came to 6 bases. Germline CDR1 and CDR2: SGDLS and YYNGEE. The CDR3 region has the DNA TGTGCCAGCAGCGTAAATTCAAATCAGCCCCAGCATTTT. Encoded protein: CASSVNSNQPQHF.

In nucleotides, the CDR3 is TGTGCCAGCACTGTCCAGAAGTATACAGGGGCTAGCTCTGGAAACACCATATATTTT. It is translated as CASTVQKYTGASSGNTIYF. J is TRBJ1-3 and V is TRBV2, with 7 nucleotides matching TRBD1. The V segment lost 7 bases and the J segment 0 bases; nucleotides outside the gene matches: 18. Per germline, CDR1 SNHLY and CDR2 FYNNEI. The length of the CDR3 is 19 residues.

J is TRBJ2-2 and V is TRBV5-6; D is unclear. Trimming removed 0 bases at V and 7 bases at J, with 7 bases between. The CDR3 loop spans 13 amino acids. The V gene's germline CDR1 is SGHDT and CDR2 YYEEEE. As DNA, the CDR3 is TGTGCCAGCAGCTTGGACCGCGACGGGGAGCTGTTTTTT. Translated, it gives CASSLDRDGELFF.

The gene calls are TRBV11-2 and TRBJ2-1, with 9 bases that match TRBD2. With V trimmed by 1 base and J by 6 bases, 7 bases remained unmatched. This CDR3 has 16 residues. CDR1 and CDR2 from the germline V gene are SGHAT and FQNNGV. CDR3 coding DNA: TGTGCCAGCAGCTTAGTAGTAGCGGGGGACCTCAATGAGCAGTTCTTC. It encodes CASSLVVAGDLNEQFF.

The V call is TRBV15, the J call TRBJ2-5; the D gene is possibly TRBD2 (5 bases). The CDR3 contains 12 residues. V lost 2 bases and J lost 10, with 11 bases in between. Looked up from germline, CDR1 is LNHNV and CDR2 is YYDKDF (reference sequence). The CDR3 DNA reads as TGTGCCACCAGCAGACCTCGGGGAGACCAGTACTTC. Residues: CATSRPRGDQYF.

Comments on this clone: The same CDR3 arises from other DNA sequences in this sample as well. CDR3 protein: CASSVDRGGTEAFF. CDR3 in DNA: TGTGCCAGCAGCGTAGACAGGGGTGGCACTGAAGCTTTCTTT. The chain combines TRBV9 with TRBJ1-1; TRBD1 aligns across 7 bases. CDR1 SGDLS and CDR2 YYNGEE come from the germline V gene. The V and J ends lost 0 bases and 4 bases, in that order; junction bases with no gene match: 3. This CDR3 spans 14 amino acids.

At least ten counts were recorded for this clone. The CDR3 coding sequence is TGTGCCAGTAGTCGTCATTCACAGGGGGCGTGGGAGACCCAGTACTTC. Translation gives CASSRHSQGAWETQYF. The V call is TRBV19, the J call TRBJ2-5; 9 nucleotides line up with TRBD1. The CDR3 is 16 residues long. Germline CDR1 LNHDA, CDR2 SQIVND (reference sequence). Unmatched junction bases numbered 12, after V lost 5 bases and J lost 5 bases.

CDR3 nucleotides: TGTGCCAGCAGCCAAGAGGACCGGACTAGCGGAAATGAGCAGTTCTTC. Amino acids: CASSQEDRTSGNEQFF. This chain connects TRBV3-1 (or the pseudogene TRBV3-2) to TRBJ2-1, with TRBD2 identical over 10 bases. V gave up 0 bases and J gave up 7 bases; unmatched junction bases: 6. The CDR3 spans 16 residues. Per germline, CDR1 LGHDT and CDR2 YNNKEL (reference sequence).

The chain combines TRBV5-4 with TRBJ2-7; D uncertain. Germline V gene sequence: CDR1 SGHNT, CDR2 YYREEE (reference sequence). This CDR3 region has 12 residues. Trimming shortened V by 6 bases and J by 4 bases, and 11 bases separated the two germline ends. The CDR3 spells CASTGSGYEQYF. The CDR3 bases are TGTGCCAGCACTGGGTCCGGGTACGAGCAGTACTTC. Full variable domain (outside the CDR3, taken from reference TRBV5-4 and TRBJ2-7): ETGVTQSPTHLIKTRGQQVTLRCSSQSGHNTVSWYQQALGQGPQFIFQYYREEENGRGNFPPRFSGLQFPNYSSELNVNALELDDSALYLCASTGSGYEQYFGPGTRLTVT.

This sequence joins TRBV29-1 and TRBJ2-1; tentatively, D is TRBD2 (6 bases). CDR3 size: 14 residues. Trimming took 6 bases from V and 0 from J, leaving 12 bases between them. Germline loops: CDR1 SQVTM, CDR2 ANQGSEA. This CDR3 is CSVFLGSSYNEQFF. DNA for the CDR3: TGCAGCGTGTTCCTCGGGAGCTCCTACAATGAGCAGTTCTTC.

The V and J genes are TRBV9 and TRBJ2-5; 9 bases match TRBD2. The germline CDR1 and CDR2 sequences are SGDLS and YYNGEE. Trimming removed 7 bases from V and 7 bases from J; junction bases left unmatched: 11. This CDR3 comprises 14 residues. The CDR3 spells CASPAVAGAPTQYF. The CDR3, as DNA: TGTGCCAGCCCCGCTGTAGCGGGGGCCCCGACCCAGTACTTC.

The chain links TRBV4-1 to TRBJ2-2, with TRBD2 identical over 9 bases. Germline CDR1 reads MGHRA; CDR2 reads YSYEKL. The CDR3 covers 20 residues. The trim removed 4 bases at V and 0 bases at J, leaving 15 bases unmatched. The DNA of the CDR3 is TGCGCCAGCAGCCCAACAGAACTAGCGGGCCAAGAAACGAACACCGGGGAGCTGTTTTTT. Translating it yields CASSPTELAGQETNTGELFF.

The V call is TRBV19, the J call TRBJ2-3; D gene unclear. Trimming stripped 2 bases from V and 0 bases from J, with 15 bases between. Germline loops: CDR1 LNHDA, CDR2 SQIVND (reference sequence). CDR3 length equals 17 residues. Written as DNA, the CDR3 is TGTGCCAGTAGTATAACTCAGGCAGGTGCTAGCACAGATACGCAGTATTTT. Its translation is CASSITQAGASTDTQYF.

This clone occurred a few times. The chain recombines TRBV12-3 or TRBV12-4 with TRBJ2-7; D might be TRBD2 (6 bases). V lost 6 bases to trimming and J lost 6 bases, with 15 bases between them. There are 13 residues in the CDR3. The CDR3 reads CASSSTSYGEQYF. The CDR3, as DNA: TGTGCCAGCAGCTCCACTAGCTATGGCGAGCAGTACTTC.

The chain couples TRBV7-9 to TRBJ2-1; 12 bases are shared with TRBD1. Germline-derived CDR1 and CDR2 are SEHNR and FQNEAQ (reference sequence). Losses at the gene ends were 0 bases for V and 8 bases for J; bases not matched to a gene: 5. CDR3 length: 16 residues. CDR3 residues: CASSLAFGTGGHEQFF. In nucleotides, the CDR3 is TGTGCCAGCAGCTTAGCGTTCGGGACAGGGGGCCATGAGCAGTTCTTC. The full variable domain, in which reference TRBV7-9 and TRBJ2-1 provide the parts outside the CDR3, is DTGVSQNPRHKITKRGQNVTFRCDPISEHNRLYWYRQTLGQGPEFLTYFQNEAQLEKSRLLSDRFSAERPKGSFSTLEIQRTEQGDSAMYLCASSLAFGTGGHEQFFGPGTRLTVL.

V gene TRBV27 combines with J gene TRBJ2-6; unclear D gene. This CDR3 contains 15 residues. The V and J ends lost 3 bases and 0 bases respectively, with 6 bases between them. CDR1 MNHEY and CDR2 SMNVEV come from the germline V gene (reference sequence). Written as DNA, the CDR3 is TGTGCCAGCAGTTTTTCCCACTCTGGGGCCAACGTCCTGACTTTC. Translating gives CASSFSHSGANVLTF.

The chain has TRBV7-6 and TRBJ1-4; 7 bases line up with TRBD1. Germline V gene lookup returns CDR1 SGHVS and CDR2 FNYEAQ. The CDR3 is made up of 15 amino acids. V gave up 5 bases and J gave up 6 bases; unmatched junction bases: 9. The CDR3, as DNA: TGTGCCAGCAGCCGCGGACAGGCCGCCGATGAAAAACTGTTTTTT. Translating gives CASSRGQAADEKLFF.

The chain carries TRBV29-1 and TRBJ1-5, with D possibly TRBD1 on 6 matching bases. V was clipped by 4 bases and J by 3 bases, with 10 bases between them. This CDR3 has 13 residues. Looked up from germline, CDR1 is SQVTM and CDR2 is ANQGSEA. The CDR3 reads CSVGTVDNQPQHF. CDR3 bases: TGCAGCGTTGGGACAGTCGACAATCAGCCCCAGCATTTT.

This rearrangement joins TRBV7-6 to TRBJ1-1; no reliable D call. Germline loops: CDR1 SGHVS, CDR2 FNYEAQ. V lost 6 bases, J lost 6 bases, and 8 bases lay in between. CDR3 length equals 11 residues. The CDR3 is CASRFAAEAFF. CDR3 DNA: TGTGCCAGCAGATTCGCGGCTGAAGCTTTCTTT.

The chain joins TRBV30 to TRBJ1-5, with D possibly matching TRBD1 (6 bases). The germline gives CDR1 GTSNPN, CDR2 SVGIG (reference sequence). The CDR3 loop spans 13 amino acids. The ends were cut back, 4 bases at V and 3 bases at J, with 10 bases in the middle. In DNA, the CDR3 is TGTGCCTGGAAGGCAGGGGTCAATCAGCCCCAGCATTTT. Translating gives CAWKAGVNQPQHF.

The gene calls are TRBV18 and TRBJ1-6; TRBD1 agrees at 7 bases. The CDR3 runs to 14 residues. Trimming took 6 bases from V and 9 from J; bases not matched to a gene: 8. Germline lookup yields CDR1 KGHSH and CDR2 LQKENI. The CDR3 DNA reads TGTGCCAGCTCCCTTGACAGGGCTGGTTCACCCCTCCACTTT. Translated: CASSLDRAGSPLHF.

This clone has just a few counts. The gene calls are TRBV2 and TRBJ2-5, with 13 bases fitting TRBD2. The CDR3 sequence is 14 residues long. Trimming took 7 bases from V and 9 from J; bases not matched to a gene: 8. Germline CDR1 and CDR2: SNHLY and FYNNEI. CDR3 sequence (DNA): TGTGCCAGCATAGGCACTAGCGGGAGGGGGGCCCAGTACTTC. It specifies CASIGTSGRGAQYF.

The chain joins TRBV6-5 to TRBJ1-1, with 7 bases lining up with TRBD1. CDR1 MNHEY and CDR2 SVGAGI come from the germline V gene. The ends lost 6 bases at V and 1 base at J; junction bases unmatched: 8. The CDR3 has 15 residues. The CDR3 region has the DNA TGTGCCAGCAGATCCTCCGGGACAGCGAACACTGAAGCTTTCTTT. It encodes CASRSSGTANTEAFF.